This is a list of T cell receptor beta chains from one sample in a study of human thymus T cells. Here immunoSEQ multiplex PCR was the method, and the copy in TCRdb shows in-frame clones only, minus some. Of 57,000 or so clones detected, nearly 95% appear once; the ten largest clones hold 5.5% to 7%. Sequencing input: blood. All receptors come from a boy less than two years old with a congenital heart defect but otherwise immunologically healthy. CDR3s include the opening cysteine and the closing phenylalanine or tryptophan. The D gene is left open where the match is weak. Clone size appears in some rows only: once, few, many, or a class for an expanded clone.

CDR3nt,CDR3aa,len,abundance,d_gene,j_gene,v_gene
TGTGCCAGCAAGACTAGCGGGGGCACAGATACGCAGTATTTT,CASKTSGGTDTQYF,14,NA,TRBD2,TRBJ2-3,TRBV6-1
TGTGCCAGCTCACCACTCCCTGGACAGGGGAAGAGCAATTCACCCCTCCACTTT,CASSPLPGQGKSNSPLHF,18,NA,TRBD1,TRBJ1-6,TRBV18
TGTGCCAGCAGTTTGGGTCCTTACAATGAGCAGTTCTTC,CASSLGPYNEQFF,13,NA,NA,TRBJ2-1,TRBV28
TGTGCCAGCAGTGACAGGAATAACTATGGCTACACCTTC,CASSDRNNYGYTF,13,once,NA,TRBJ1-2,TRBV2
TGCGCCAGCAGAGACTACCTTAGCACAGATACGCAGTATTTT,CASRDYLSTDTQYF,14,NA,NA,TRBJ2-3,TRBV10-2
TGTGCCAGCAGTGAAGGACAGGGGAACACTGAAGCTTTCTTT,CASSEGQGNTEAFF,14,NA,TRBD1,TRBJ1-1,TRBV2
TGTGCCAGCAGCCCCACAGGGGGAGGAAATCAGCCCCAGCATTTT,CASSPTGGGNQPQHF,15,few,TRBD1,TRBJ1-5,TRBV7-2
TGTGCCAGCAGTCCGACCGGGACAGGGGGCAACTATGGCTACACCTTC,CASSPTGTGGNYGYTF,16,NA,TRBD1,TRBJ1-2,TRBV7-2
TGTGCCAGCAGCCAAGATGAGGGCCTTTGGGGAATGAACACTGAAGCTTTCTTT,CASSQDEGLWGMNTEAFF,18,NA,NA,TRBJ1-1,TRBV14
TGTGCCAGCAGTCCTTGGACAGGGGGCACAGATACGCAGTATTTT,CASSPWTGGTDTQYF,15,NA,TRBD1,TRBJ2-3,TRBV28
TGCGCCAGCAGCTTGCCGACTTACAATGAGCAGTTCTTC,CASSLPTYNEQFF,13,NA,NA,TRBJ2-1,TRBV5-1
TGTGCCAGCAGTGAAGAAGGCAGAAGGGCTAACTATGGCTACACCTTC,CASSEEGRRANYGYTF,16,NA,NA,TRBJ1-2,TRBV2
TGTGCCAGCAGTGATCTTTACCGGGGGGCCACCTACGAGCAGTACTTC,CASSDLYRGATYEQYF,16,NA,NA,TRBJ2-7,TRBV6-1
TGTGCCAGCAGTTACGGGCGGGGGGATGAGCAGTTCTTC,CASSYGRGDEQFF,13,NA,TRBD2,TRBJ2-1,TRBV6-6
TGTGCCATCACCCACACCCGAAGCTCCTACAATGAGCAGTTCTTC,CAITHTRSSYNEQFF,15,NA,NA,TRBJ2-1,TRBV10-3
TGTGCCAGCAGCCAAGCCGGACGAGGGGAAAAACTGTTTTTT,CASSQAGRGEKLFF,14,NA,NA,TRBJ1-4,TRBV4-2
TGTGCCAGCAGCCAAACCTCAAGTGTCCAGCACAATGAGCAGTTCTTC,CASSQTSSVQHNEQFF,16,NA,NA,TRBJ2-1,TRBV4-2
TGTGCCAGCAGTTTTCTCCGGGCCCCCTACGAGCAGTACTTC,CASSFLRAPYEQYF,14,NA,NA,TRBJ2-7,TRBV6-1
TGTGCCAGCAGCACAGGGGGCATTCTGGAGACCCAGTACTTC,CASSTGGILETQYF,14,few,TRBD1,TRBJ2-5,TRBV11-3
TGTGCCAGCAGCTTAGGGGGCGGGGAGACCCAGTACTTC,CASSLGGGETQYF,13,NA,NA,TRBJ2-5,TRBV11-2
TGTGCCAGCAGACCGACAGGGGGCACCTACGAGCAGTACTTC,CASRPTGGTYEQYF,14,NA,TRBD1,TRBJ2-7,TRBV6-5
TGTGCCAGCAGAGCCCATCTGGGACGGACGGTAATTCAGTACTTC,CASRAHLGRTVIQYF,15,NA,NA,TRBJ2-4,TRBV6-6